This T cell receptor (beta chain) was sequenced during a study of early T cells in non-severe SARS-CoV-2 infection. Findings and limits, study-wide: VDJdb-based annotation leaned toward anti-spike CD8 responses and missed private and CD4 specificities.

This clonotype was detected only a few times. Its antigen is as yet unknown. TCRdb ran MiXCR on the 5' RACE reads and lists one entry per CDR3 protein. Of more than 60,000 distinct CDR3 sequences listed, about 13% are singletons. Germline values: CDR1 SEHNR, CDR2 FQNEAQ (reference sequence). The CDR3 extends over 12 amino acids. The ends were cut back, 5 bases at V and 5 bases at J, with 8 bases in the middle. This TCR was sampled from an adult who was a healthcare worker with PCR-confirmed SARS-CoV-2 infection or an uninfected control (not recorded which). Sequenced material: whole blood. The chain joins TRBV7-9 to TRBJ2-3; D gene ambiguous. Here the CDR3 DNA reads TGTGCCAGCAGCCCCTGGGTAGATACGCAGTATTTT. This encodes CASSPWVDTQYF.